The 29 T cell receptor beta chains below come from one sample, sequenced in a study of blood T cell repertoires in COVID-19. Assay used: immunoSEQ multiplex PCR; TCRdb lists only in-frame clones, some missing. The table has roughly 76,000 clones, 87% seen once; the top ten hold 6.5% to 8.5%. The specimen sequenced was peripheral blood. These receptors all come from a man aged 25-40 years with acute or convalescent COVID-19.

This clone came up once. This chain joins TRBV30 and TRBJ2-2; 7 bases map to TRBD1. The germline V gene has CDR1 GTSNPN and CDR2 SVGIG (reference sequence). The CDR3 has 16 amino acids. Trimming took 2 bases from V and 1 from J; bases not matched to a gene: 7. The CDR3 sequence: CAWSRARTGNTGELFF. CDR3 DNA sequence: TGTGCCTGGAGTAGGGCCCGGACAGGGAACACCGGGGAGCTGTTTTTT.

CDR3 coding DNA: TGTGCCAGCAGCTTAACCGGACTCAGCACAGATACGCAGTATTTT. Translated, it gives CASSLTGLSTDTQYF. The rearrangement links TRBV7-3 to TRBJ2-3; weak D call: TRBD2 (5 bases). With 0 bases removed from V and 0 bases from J, the gap between germline ends came to 7 bases. Germline V gene data show CDR1 as SGHTA and CDR2 as FQGTGA. The CDR3 is made up of 15 amino acids.

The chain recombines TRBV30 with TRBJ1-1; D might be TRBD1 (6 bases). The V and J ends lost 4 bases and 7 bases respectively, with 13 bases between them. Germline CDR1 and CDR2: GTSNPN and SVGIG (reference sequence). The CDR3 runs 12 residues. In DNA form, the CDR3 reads TGTGCCTGGAACAGGGCACAGCTTGAAGCTTTCTTT. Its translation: CAWNRAQLEAFF.

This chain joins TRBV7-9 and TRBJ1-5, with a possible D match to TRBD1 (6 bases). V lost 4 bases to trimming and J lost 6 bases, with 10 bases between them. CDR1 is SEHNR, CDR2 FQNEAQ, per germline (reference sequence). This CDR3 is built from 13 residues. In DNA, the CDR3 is TGTGCCAGCAGCTATCAGGGGCCTCAGCCCCAGCATTTT. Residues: CASSYQGPQPQHF.

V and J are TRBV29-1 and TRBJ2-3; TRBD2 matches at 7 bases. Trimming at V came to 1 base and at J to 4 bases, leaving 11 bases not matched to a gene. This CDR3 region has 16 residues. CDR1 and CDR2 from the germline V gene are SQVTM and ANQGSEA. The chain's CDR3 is CSVEGVRGREPDTQYF. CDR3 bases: TGCAGCGTTGAAGGGGTCCGAGGGCGGGAGCCAGATACGCAGTATTTT.

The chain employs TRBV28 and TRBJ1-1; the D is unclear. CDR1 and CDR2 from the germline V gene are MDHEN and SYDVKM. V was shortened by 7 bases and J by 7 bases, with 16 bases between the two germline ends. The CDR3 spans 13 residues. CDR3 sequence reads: CASIAGGSVEAFF. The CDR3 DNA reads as TGTGCCAGCATAGCGGGCGGGTCAGTTGAAGCTTTCTTT. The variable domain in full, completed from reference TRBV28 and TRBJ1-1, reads DVKVTQSSRYLVKRTGEKVFLECVQDMDHENMFWYRQDPGLGLRLIYFSYDVKMKEKGDIPEGYSVSREKKERFSLILESASTNQTSMYLCASIAGGSVEAFFGQGTRLTVV.

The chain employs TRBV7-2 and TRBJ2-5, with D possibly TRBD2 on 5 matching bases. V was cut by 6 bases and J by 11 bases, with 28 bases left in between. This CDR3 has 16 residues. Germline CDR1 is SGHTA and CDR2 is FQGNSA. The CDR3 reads CASSLTRRDLHSFQYF. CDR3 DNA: TGTGCCAGCAGTCTTACCCGCCGGGATTTACATTCGTTTCAGTACTTC.

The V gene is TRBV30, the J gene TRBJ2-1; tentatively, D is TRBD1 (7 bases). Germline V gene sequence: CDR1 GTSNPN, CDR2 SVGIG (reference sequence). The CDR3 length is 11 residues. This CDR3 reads CSGAGGYEQFF. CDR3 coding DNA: TGTTCTGGGGCAGGGGGGTATGAGCAGTTCTTC.

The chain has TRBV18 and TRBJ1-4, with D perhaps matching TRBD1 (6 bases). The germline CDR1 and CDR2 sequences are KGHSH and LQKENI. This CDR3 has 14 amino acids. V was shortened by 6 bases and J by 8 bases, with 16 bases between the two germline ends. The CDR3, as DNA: TGTGCCAGCTCCCCAGGTACAGGGTACGAAAAACTGTTTTTT. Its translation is CASSPGTGYEKLFF. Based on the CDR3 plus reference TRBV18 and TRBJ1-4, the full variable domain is NAGVMQNPRHLVRRRGQEARLRCSPMKGHSHVYWYRQLPEEGLKFMVYLQKENIIDESGMPKERFSAEFPKEGPSILRIQQVVRGDSAAYFCASSPGTGYEKLFFGSGTQLSVL.

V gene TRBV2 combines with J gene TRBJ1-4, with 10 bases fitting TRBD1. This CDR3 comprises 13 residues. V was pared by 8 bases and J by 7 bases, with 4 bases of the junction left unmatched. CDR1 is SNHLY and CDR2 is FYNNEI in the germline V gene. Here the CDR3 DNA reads TGTGCCAGCTCCGACAGGGGGCCTGAAAAACTGTTTTTT. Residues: CASSDRGPEKLFF.

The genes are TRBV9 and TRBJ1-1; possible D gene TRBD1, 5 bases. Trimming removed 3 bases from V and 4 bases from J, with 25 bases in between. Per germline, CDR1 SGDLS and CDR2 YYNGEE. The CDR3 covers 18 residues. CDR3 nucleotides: TGTGCCAGCAGCGCCCTTGTCCCGGGACGGGAGCGGAGCACTGAAGCTTTCTTT. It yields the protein CASSALVPGRERSTEAFF. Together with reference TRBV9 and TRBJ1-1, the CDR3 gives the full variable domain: DSGVTQTPKHLITATGQRVTLRCSPRSGDLSVYWYQQSLDQGLQFLIQYYNGEERAKGNILERFSAQQFPDLHSELNLSSLELGDSALYFCASSALVPGRERSTEAFFGQGTRLTVV.

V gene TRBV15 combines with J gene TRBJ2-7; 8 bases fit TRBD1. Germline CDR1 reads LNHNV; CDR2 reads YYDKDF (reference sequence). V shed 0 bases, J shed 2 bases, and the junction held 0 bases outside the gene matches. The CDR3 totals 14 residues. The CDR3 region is CATSREQGAYEQYF. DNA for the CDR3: TGTGCCACCAGCAGAGAACAGGGGGCCTACGAGCAGTACTTC.

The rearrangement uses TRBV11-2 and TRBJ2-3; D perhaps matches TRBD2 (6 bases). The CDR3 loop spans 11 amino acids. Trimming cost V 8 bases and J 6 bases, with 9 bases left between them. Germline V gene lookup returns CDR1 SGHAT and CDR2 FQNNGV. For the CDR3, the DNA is TGTGCCAGCGCCGCGGGGGATACGCAGTATTTT. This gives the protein CASAAGDTQYF.

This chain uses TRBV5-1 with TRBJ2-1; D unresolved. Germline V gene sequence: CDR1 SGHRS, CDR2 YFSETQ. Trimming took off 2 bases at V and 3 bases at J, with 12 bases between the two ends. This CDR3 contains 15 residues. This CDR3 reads CASSFRSRNYNEQFF. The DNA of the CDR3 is TGCGCCAGCAGCTTCCGGAGCCGGAACTACAATGAGCAGTTCTTC.

The CDR3 sequence is CASSQEYRENTEAFF. The CDR3 DNA follows: TGTGCCAGCAGCCAAGAGTACAGGGAGAACACTGAAGCTTTCTTT. The chain employs TRBV3-1 (or the pseudogene TRBV3-2) and TRBJ1-1, with a weak D call TRBD1 (6 bases). The germline CDR1 and CDR2 sequences are LGHDT and YNNKEL (reference sequence). Trimming took 0 bases from V and 1 from J, leaving 9 bases between them. This CDR3 is 15 amino acids long.

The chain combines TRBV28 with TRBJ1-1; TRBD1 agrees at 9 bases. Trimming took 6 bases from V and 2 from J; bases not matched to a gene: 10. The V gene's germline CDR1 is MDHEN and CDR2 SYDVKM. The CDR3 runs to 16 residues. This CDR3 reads CASRLTGGAINTEAFF. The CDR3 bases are TGTGCCAGCAGACTAACAGGGGGCGCAATTAACACTGAAGCTTTCTTT.

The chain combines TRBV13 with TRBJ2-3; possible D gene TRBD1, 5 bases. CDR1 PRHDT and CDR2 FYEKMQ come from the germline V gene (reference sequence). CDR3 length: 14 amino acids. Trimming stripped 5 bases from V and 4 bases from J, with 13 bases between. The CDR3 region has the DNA TGTGCCAGCAGCGGCCCGACAGCTCCAGATACGCAGTATTTT. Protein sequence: CASSGPTAPDTQYF.

This chain's CDR3 is CASSLAAGNTGELFF. The CDR3 DNA reads as TGTGCCAGCAGCTTAGCTGCGGGGAACACCGGGGAGCTGTTTTTT. The chain recombines TRBV11-3 with TRBJ2-2; maybe TRBD2 (5 bases). Between the trimmed V and J ends, which lost 1 base and 1 base, there was a span of 7 bases. The CDR3 has 15 residues. Germline CDR1 is SGHNT and CDR2 is YENEEA.

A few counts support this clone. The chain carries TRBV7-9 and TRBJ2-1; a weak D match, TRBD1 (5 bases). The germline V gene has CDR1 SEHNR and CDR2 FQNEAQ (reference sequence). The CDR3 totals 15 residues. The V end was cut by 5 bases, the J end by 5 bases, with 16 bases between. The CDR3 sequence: CASSKQGFPNNEQFF. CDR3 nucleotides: TGTGCCAGCAGCAAGCAGGGTTTCCCTAACAATGAGCAGTTCTTC.

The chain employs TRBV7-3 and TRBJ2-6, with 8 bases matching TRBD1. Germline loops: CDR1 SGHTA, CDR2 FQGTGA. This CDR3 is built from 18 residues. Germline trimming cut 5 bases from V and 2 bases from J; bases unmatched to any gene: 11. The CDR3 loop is CASSPGQGMGAGANVLTF. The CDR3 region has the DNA TGTGCCAGCAGCCCAGGACAGGGTATGGGGGCTGGGGCCAACGTCCTGACTTTC. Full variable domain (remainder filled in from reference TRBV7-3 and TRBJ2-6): GAGVSQTPSNKVTEKGKYVELRCDPISGHTALYWYRQSLGQGPEFLIYFQGTGAADDSGLPNDRFFAVRPEGSVSTLKIQRTERGDSAVYLCASSPGQGMGAGANVLTFGAGSRLTVL.

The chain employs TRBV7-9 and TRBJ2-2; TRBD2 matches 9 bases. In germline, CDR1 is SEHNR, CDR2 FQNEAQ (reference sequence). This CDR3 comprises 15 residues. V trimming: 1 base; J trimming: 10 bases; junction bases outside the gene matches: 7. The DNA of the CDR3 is TGTGCCAGCAGCTTAGGTAGCGGGAGCTTTGAGGAGCTGTTTTTT. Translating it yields CASSLGSGSFEELFF.

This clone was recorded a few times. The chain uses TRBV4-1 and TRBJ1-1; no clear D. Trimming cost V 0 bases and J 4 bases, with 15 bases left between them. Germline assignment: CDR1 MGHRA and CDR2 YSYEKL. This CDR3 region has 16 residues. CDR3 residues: CASSQERVVGFTEAFF. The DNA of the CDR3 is TGCGCCAGCAGCCAAGAGAGGGTGGTGGGATTCACTGAAGCTTTCTTT.

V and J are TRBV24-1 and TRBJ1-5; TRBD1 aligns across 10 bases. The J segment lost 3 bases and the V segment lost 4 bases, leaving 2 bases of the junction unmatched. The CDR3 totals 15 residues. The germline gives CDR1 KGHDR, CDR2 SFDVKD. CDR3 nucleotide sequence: TGTGCCACCAGTGAGGGGACAGGGGACAATCAGCCCCAGCATTTT. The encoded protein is CATSEGTGDNQPQHF.

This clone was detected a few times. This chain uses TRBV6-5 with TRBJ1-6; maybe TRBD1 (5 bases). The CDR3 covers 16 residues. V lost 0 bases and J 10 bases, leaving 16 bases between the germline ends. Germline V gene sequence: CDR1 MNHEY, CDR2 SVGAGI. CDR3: CASSYSIMGRESPLHF. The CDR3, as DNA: TGTGCCAGCAGTTACTCAATTATGGGCAGGGAATCACCCCTCCACTTT.

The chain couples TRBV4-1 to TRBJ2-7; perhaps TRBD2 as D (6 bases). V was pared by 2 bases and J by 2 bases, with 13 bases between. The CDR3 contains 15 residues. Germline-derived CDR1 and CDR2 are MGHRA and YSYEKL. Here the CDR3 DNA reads TGCGCCAGCAGCCAACGACTAGAATACCCCTACGAGCAGTACTTC. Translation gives CASSQRLEYPYEQYF.

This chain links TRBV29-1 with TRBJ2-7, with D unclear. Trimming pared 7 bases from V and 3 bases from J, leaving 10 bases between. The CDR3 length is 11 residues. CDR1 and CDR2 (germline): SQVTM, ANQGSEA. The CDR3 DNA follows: TGCAGCGCCCGCCGCGGCTACGAGCAGTACTTC. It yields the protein CSARRGYEQYF.

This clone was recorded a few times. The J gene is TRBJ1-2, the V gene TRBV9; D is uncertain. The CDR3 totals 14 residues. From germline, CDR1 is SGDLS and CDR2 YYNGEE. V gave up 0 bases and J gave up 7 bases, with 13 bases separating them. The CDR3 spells CASSVAQTGVGYTF. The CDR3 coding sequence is TGTGCCAGCAGCGTAGCCCAAACCGGGGTTGGCTACACCTTC.

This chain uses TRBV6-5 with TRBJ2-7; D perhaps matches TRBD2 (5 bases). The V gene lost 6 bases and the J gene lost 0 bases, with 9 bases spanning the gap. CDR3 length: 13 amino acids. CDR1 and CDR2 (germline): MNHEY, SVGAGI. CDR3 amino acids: CASRDSYSYEQYF. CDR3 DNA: TGTGCCAGCAGGGACTCCTACTCCTACGAGCAGTACTTC.

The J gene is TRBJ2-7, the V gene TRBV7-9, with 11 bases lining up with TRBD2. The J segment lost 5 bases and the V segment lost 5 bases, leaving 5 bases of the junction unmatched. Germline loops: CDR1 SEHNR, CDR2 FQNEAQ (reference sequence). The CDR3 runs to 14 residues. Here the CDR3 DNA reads TGTGCCAGCAGCGTTAGCGGGAGGGTCAACGAGCAGTACTTC. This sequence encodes CASSVSGRVNEQYF.